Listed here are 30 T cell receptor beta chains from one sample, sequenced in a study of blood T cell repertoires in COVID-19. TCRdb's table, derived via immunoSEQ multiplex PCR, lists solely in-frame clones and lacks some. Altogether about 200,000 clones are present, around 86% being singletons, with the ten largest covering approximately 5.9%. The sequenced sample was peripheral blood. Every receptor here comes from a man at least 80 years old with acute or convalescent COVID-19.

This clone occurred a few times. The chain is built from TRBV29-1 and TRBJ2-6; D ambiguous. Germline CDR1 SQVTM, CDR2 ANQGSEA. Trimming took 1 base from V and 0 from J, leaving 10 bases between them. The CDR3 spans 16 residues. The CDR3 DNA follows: TGCAGCGTTGAAGTCAGGCCGAGCTCTGGGGCCAACGTCCTGACTTTC. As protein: CSVEVRPSSGANVLTF. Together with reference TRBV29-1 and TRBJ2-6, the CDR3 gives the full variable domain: SAVISQKPSRDICQRGTSLTIQCQVDSQVTMMFWYRQQPGQSLTLIATANQGSEATYESGFVIDKFPISRPNLTFSTLTVSNMSPEDSSIYLCSVEVRPSSGANVLTFGAGSRLTVL.

CDR3 sequence: CATSDSGTGHSYEQYF. The CDR3 nucleotides are TGTGCCACCAGTGATTCAGGGACAGGACACTCCTACGAGCAGTACTTC. The chain combines TRBV24-1 with TRBJ2-7; TRBD1 matches at 8 bases. The CDR3 is 16 residues long. V lost 2 bases and J lost 0; bases outside the gene matches: 5. CDR1 is KGHDR and CDR2 is SFDVKD in the germline V gene.

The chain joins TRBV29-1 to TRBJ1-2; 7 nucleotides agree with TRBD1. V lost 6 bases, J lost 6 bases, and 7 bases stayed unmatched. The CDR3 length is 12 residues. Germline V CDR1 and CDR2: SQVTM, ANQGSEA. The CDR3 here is CSVGDRADGYTF. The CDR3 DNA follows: TGCAGCGTCGGAGACAGGGCCGATGGCTACACCTTC.

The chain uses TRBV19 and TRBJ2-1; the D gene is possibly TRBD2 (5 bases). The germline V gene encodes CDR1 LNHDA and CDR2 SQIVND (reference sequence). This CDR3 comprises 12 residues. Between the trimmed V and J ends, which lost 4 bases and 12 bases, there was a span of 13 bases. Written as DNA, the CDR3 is TGTGCCAGTAGTAGTCCCGGGGAAGTGCAGTTCTTC. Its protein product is CASSSPGEVQFF.

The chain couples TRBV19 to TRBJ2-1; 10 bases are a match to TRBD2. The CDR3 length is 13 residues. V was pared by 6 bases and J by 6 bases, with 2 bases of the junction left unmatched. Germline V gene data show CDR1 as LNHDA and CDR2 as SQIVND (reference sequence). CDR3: CASRASGSNEQFF. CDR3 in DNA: TGTGCCAGTAGGGCTAGCGGGAGCAATGAGCAGTTCTTC.

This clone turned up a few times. The CDR3 here is CASSARLAGNEQFF. The CDR3 region has the DNA TGTGCCAGCAGTGCCAGACTAGCGGGCAATGAGCAGTTCTTC. The V call is TRBV2, the J call TRBJ2-1, with 10 positions matching TRBD2. With V trimmed by 4 bases and J by 6 bases, 3 bases remained unmatched. This CDR3 region has 14 residues. Germline-derived CDR1 and CDR2 are SNHLY and FYNNEI.

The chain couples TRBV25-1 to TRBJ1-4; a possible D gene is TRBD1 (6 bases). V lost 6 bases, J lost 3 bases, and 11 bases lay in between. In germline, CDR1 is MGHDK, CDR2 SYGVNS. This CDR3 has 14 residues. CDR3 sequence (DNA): TGTGCCAGCAGCACAGGGTACCCTAATGAAAAACTGTTTTTT. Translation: CASSTGYPNEKLFF.

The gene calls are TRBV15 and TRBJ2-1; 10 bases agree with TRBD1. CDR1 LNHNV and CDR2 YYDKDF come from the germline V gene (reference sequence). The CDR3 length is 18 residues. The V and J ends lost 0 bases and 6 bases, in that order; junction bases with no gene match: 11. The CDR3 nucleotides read TGTGCCACCAGCAGAGATTCCGCTACCGGGACAGGGGTCAATGAGCAGTTCTTC. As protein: CATSRDSATGTGVNEQFF.

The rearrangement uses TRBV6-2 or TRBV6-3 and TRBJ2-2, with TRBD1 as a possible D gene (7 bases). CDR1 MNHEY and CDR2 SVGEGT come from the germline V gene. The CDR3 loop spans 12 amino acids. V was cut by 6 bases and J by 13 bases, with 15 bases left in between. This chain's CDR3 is CASSLDRRGLFF. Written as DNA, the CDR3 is TGTGCCAGCAGCTTGGACAGGAGGGGGCTGTTTTTT.

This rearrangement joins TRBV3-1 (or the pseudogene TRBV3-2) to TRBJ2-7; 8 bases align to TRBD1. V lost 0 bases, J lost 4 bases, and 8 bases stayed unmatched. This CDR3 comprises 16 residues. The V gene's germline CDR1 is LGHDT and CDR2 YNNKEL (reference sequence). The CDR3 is CASSQDKAGGVYEQYV. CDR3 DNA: TGTGCCAGCAGCCAAGATAAGGCAGGGGGCGTGTACGAGCAGTACGTC.

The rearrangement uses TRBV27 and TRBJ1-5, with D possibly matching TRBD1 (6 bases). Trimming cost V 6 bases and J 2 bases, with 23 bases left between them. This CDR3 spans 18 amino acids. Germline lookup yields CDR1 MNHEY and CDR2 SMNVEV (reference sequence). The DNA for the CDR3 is TGTGCCAGCAGCCTTTCTCAGGGGCAGGGTCGGGGCAATCAGCCCCAGCATTTT. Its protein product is CASSLSQGQGRGNQPQHF.

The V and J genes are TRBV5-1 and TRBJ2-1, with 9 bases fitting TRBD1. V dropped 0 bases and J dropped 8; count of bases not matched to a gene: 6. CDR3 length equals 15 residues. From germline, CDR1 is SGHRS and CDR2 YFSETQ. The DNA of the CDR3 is TGCGCCAGCAGCTTGGACAGGGGGCAAGGGCATGAGCAGTTCTTC. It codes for CASSLDRGQGHEQFF. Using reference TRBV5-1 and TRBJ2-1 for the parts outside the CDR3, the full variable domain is KAGVTQTPRYLIKTRGQQVTLSCSPISGHRSVSWYQQTPGQGLQFLFEYFSETQRNKGNFPGRFSGRQFSNSRSEMNVSTLELGDSALYLCASSLDRGQGHEQFFGPGTRLTVL.

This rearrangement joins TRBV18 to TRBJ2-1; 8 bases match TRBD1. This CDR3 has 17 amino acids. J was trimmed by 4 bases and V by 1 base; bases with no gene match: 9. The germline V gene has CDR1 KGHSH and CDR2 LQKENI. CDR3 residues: CASSPRPGGGNYNEQFF. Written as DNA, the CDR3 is TGTGCCAGCTCACCACGTCCAGGGGGCGGTAATTACAATGAGCAGTTCTTC.

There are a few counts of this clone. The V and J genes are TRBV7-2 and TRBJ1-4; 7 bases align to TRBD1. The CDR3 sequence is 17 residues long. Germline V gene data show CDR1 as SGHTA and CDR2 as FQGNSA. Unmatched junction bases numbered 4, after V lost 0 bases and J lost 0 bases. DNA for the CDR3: TGTGCCAGCAGCTTAGCCAGGGGGTTTTCAACTAATGAAAAACTGTTTTTT. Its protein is CASSLARGFSTNEKLFF.

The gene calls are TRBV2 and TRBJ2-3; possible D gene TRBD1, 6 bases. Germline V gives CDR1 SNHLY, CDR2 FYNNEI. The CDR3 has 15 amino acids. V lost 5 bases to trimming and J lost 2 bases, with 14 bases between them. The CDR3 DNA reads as TGTGCCAGCAGTTACAGGGCGCCGCCCACAGATACGCAGTATTTT. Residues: CASSYRAPPTDTQYF.

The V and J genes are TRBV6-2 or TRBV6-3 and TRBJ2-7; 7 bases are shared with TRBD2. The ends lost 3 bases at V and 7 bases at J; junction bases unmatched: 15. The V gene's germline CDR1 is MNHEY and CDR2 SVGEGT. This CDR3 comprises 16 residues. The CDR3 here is CASSYGPAGWGREQYV. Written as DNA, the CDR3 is TGTGCCAGCAGTTATGGACCAGCGGGGTGGGGACGGGAGCAGTACGTC.

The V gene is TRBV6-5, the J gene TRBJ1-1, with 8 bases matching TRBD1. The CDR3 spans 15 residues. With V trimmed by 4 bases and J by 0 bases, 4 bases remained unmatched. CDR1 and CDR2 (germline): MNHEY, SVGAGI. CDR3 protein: CASSWGTGLNTEAFF. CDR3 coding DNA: TGTGCCAGCAGTTGGGGGACAGGACTGAACACTGAAGCTTTCTTT.

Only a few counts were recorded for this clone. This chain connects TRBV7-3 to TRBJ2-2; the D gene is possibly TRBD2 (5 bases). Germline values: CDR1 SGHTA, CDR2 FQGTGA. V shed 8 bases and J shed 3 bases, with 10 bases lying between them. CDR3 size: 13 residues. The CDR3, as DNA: TGTGCCAGCGGGAGCGCTCACACCGGGGAGCTGTTTTTT. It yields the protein CASGSAHTGELFF.

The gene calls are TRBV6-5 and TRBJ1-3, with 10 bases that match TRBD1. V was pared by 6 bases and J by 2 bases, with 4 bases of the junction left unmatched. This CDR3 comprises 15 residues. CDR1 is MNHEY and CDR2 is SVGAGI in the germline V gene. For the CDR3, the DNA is TGTGCCAGCAGATCCGGGACAGGGGCTGGAAACACCATATATTTT. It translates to CASRSGTGAGNTIYF.

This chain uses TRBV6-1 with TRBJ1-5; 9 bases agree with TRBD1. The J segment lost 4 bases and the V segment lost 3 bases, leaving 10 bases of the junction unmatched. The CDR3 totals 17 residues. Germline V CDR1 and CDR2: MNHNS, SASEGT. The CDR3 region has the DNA TGTGCCAGCAGTGATAGGGTCAGACAGGGGGTTAATCAGCCCCAGCATTTT. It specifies CASSDRVRQGVNQPQHF.

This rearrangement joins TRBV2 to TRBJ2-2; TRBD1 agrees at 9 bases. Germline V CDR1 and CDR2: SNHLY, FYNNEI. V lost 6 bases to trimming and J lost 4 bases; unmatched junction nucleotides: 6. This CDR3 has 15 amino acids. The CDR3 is CASRMDRGGTGELFF. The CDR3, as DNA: TGTGCCAGCAGGATGGACAGGGGCGGCACCGGGGAGCTGTTTTTT.

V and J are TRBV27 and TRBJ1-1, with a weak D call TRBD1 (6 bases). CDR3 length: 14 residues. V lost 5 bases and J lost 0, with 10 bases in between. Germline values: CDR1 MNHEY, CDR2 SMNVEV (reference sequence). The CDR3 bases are TGTGCCAGCAGTACAGGGTTATTGAACACTGAAGCTTTCTTT. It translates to CASSTGLLNTEAFF.

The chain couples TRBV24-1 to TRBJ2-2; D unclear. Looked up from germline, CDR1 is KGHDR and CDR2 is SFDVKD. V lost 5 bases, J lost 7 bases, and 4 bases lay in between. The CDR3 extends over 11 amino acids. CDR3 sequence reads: CATSVLGELFF. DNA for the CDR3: TGTGCCACCAGTGTTCTCGGGGAGCTGTTTTTT.

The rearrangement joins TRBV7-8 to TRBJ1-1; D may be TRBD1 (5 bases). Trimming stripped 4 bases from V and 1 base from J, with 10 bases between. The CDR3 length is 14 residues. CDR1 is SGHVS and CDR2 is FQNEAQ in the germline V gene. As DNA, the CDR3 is TGTGCCAGCAGCTCCAGCGGGGGGAACACTGAAGCTTTCTTT. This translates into CASSSSGGNTEAFF.

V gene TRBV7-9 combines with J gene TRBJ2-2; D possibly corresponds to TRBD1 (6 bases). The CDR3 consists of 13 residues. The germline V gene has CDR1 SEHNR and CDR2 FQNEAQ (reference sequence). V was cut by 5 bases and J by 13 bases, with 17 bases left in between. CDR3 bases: TGTGCCAGCAGCATAACAGGGACCCCTGTGCTGTTTTTT. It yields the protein CASSITGTPVLFF.

The CDR3, as DNA: TGTGCCAGCAACCGGCCGGGGTGGAACTACGAGCAGTACGTC. It specifies CASNRPGWNYEQYV. This chain links TRBV2 with TRBJ2-7; D might be TRBD2 (5 bases). V lost 7 bases, J lost 3 bases, and 16 bases lay in between. From germline, CDR1 is SNHLY and CDR2 FYNNEI. CDR3 length: 14 amino acids.

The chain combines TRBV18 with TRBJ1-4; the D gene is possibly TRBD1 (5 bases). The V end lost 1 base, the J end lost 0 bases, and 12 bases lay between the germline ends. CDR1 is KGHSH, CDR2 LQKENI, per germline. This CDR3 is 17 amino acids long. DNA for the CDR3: TGTGCCAGCTCACCACAGGCAGGGCCCGCAACTAATGAAAAACTGTTTTTT. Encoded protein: CASSPQAGPATNEKLFF.

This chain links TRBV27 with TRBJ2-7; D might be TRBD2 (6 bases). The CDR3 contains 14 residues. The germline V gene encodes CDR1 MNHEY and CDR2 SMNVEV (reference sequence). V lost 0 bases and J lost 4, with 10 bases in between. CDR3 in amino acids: CASSLSVGSYEQYF. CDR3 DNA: TGTGCCAGCAGTTTATCTGTCGGGAGTTACGAGCAGTACTTC.

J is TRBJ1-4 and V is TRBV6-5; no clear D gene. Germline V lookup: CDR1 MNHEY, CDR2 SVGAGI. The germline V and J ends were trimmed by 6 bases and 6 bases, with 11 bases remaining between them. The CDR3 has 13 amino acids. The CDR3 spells CASSGVIDEKLFF. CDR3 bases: TGTGCCAGCAGCGGGGTTATAGATGAAAAACTGTTTTTT.

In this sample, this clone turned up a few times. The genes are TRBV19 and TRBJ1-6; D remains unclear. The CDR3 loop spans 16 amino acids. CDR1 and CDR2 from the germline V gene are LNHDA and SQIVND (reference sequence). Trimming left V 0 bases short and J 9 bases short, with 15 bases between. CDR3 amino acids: CASSIDLAAMGSPLHF. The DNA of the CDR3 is TGTGCCAGTAGTATAGATCTAGCGGCAATGGGTTCACCCCTCCACTTT.